This T cell receptor (beta chain) emerged from a study of PD-L1 blockade in urothelial cancer. Study at large: After treatment start, blood was analyzed at 3 weeks (second dose) and at 6 weeks.

As to time point: peripheral blood 6 weeks after treatment start. The diagnosis in patients was locally advanced or metastatic urothelial carcinoma. Patients each gave 1 to 8 samples, pretreatment and on-treatment. The templates were synthetic TCR analogs, and they were spiked into each PCR. The assay was immunoSEQ multiplex PCR, and TCRdb's table has in-frame clones only and misses some. Among some 75,000 clones listed, around 93% were seen once. Germline lookup yields CDR1 MNHEY and CDR2 SMNVEV (reference sequence). The V segment lost 7 bases and the J segment 0 bases; nucleotides outside the gene matches: 2. The CDR3 is made up of 15 amino acids.

Sequencing used PBMCs, obtained around atezolizumab (anti-PD-L1) treatment. The sequence came from a woman of 80 years or more with urothelial cancer. This rearrangement joins TRBV27 to TRBJ2-6; TRBD1 agrees at 8 bases. This CDR3 is CASNDRGSGANVLTF. CDR3 DNA: TGTGCCAGCAACGACAGGGGCTCTGGGGCCAACGTCCTGACTTTC.